The rows below give T cell receptor beta chains drawn from one sample of a study of OX40 agonist ivuxolimab in advanced cancers. Using immunoSEQ multiplex PCR, the repertoire was profiled, and TCRdb retains in-frame clones only, with some absent. The repertoire holds 45,000 to 55,000 clones, with 81% as singletons. This sample comprised CD4+ or CD8+ T cells sorted from blood, obtained in a trial of the OX40 agonist ivuxolimab. Receptors originate from an adult with an advanced solid tumor such as melanoma, head and neck, liver or kidney cancer. CDR3s include the opening cysteine and the closing phenylalanine or tryptophan. A D gene is named only where the DNA matches it firmly. The listing skips clone size in some rows; elsewhere it reads once, few, many or a size class.

J | V | D | size | DNA | CDR3
TRBJ2-3 | TRBV5-6 | NA | few | TGTGCCAGCAGCCTCACAGATACGCAGTATTTT | CASSLTDTQYF
TRBJ2-3 | TRBV27 | NA | few | TGTGCCAGCAGTTTAAGGGAGGCAGATACGCAGTATTTT | CASSLREADTQYF
TRBJ2-1 | TRBV27 | NA | once | TGTGCCAGCAGTACTTGGAGGGAATCCTACAATGAGCAGTTCTTC | CASSTWRESYNEQFF
TRBJ2-1 | TRBV13 | TRBD2 | NA | TGTGCCAGCAGCTCTAGCGGGAGAAATTCCAATGAGCAGTTCTTC | CASSSSGRNSNEQFF
TRBJ1-5 | TRBV19 | NA | once | TGTGCCAGTAGTATAGGGGCACACTATAGCAATCAGCCCCAGCATTTT | CASSIGAHYSNQPQHF
TRBJ1-2 | TRBV4-1 | NA | NA | TGCGCCAGCAGCCAAGATGGCTCAGGGAACTATGGCTACACCTTC | CASSQDGSGNYGYTF
TRBJ2-3 | TRBV6-1 | NA | few | TGTGCCAGCAGTGTTGTGACTACGAACACAGATACGCAGTATTTT | CASSVVTTNTDTQYF
TRBJ2-5 | TRBV5-8 | NA | NA | TGTGCCAGCAGGGGGACCCAAGAGACCCAGTACTTC | CASRGTQETQYF
TRBJ2-5 | TRBV2 | TRBD2 | NA | TGTGCCAGCAGTTACCGACTAGCGGGGTTCCAAGAGACCCAGTACTTC | CASSYRLAGFQETQYF
TRBJ2-1 | TRBV15 | TRBD1 | NA | TGTGCCACCGGGACAGGGAACAATGAGCAGTTCTTC | CATGTGNNEQFF
TRBJ1-2 | TRBV6-5 | NA | NA | TGTGCCAGCAGTTACTCCAGGCAGGGATGGGCCTATGGCTACACCTTC | CASSYSRQGWAYGYTF
TRBJ2-7 | TRBV4-3 | TRBD1 | NA | TGCGCCAGCAGCCTCGGGACAGCGACCTACGAGCAGTACTTC | CASSLGTATYEQYF
TRBJ2-1 | TRBV15 | NA | NA | TGTGCCACCAGCCCCTGGGGCGGTTACGATGAGCAGTTCTTC | CATSPWGGYDEQFF
TRBJ2-7 | TRBV27 | NA | NA | TGTGCCAGTGGAACTAGCTCCTACGAGCAGTACTTC | CASGTSSYEQYF
TRBJ1-2 | TRBV10-3 | TRBD1 | NA | TGTGCCATCAGTGAGTGGGGACAGAACTATGGCTACACCTTC | CAISEWGQNYGYTF
TRBJ2-4 | TRBV11-2 | NA | NA | TGTGCCAGCAGCTTATTCTACGGTAGTGAGGCCAAAAACATTCAGTACTTC | CASSLFYGSEAKNIQYF
TRBJ1-5 | TRBV19 | NA | NA | TGTGCCAGTAGTATCCGGGACATAAATCAGCCCCAGCATTTT | CASSIRDINQPQHF
TRBJ1-1 | TRBV6-1 | NA | NA | TGTGCCAGCAGCCCTTTGGTAGGGAAAAACACTGAAGCTTTCTTT | CASSPLVGKNTEAFF
TRBJ2-1 | TRBV6-5 | TRBD1 | NA | TGTGCCAGCACCGCGAAGGGGGCGCCTTACAATGAGCAGTTCTTC | CASTAKGAPYNEQFF
TRBJ1-2 | TRBV6-5 | NA | few | TGTGCCAGCAGTTATCAGGGGCCCGGGGACTATGGCTACACCTTC | CASSYQGPGDYGYTF
TRBJ1-4 | TRBV7-6 | TRBD1 | NA | TGTGCCAGCAGCTTAGCGCCAGGGGGCGCGGCAACTAATGAAAAACTGTTTTTT | CASSLAPGGAATNEKLFF
TRBJ1-2 | TRBV19 | NA | NA | TGTGCCAGTAGCTCCCTCCGGGACATACCGCTCAACTATGGCTACACCTTC | CASSSLRDIPLNYGYTF
TRBJ2-1 | TRBV9 | TRBD2 | few | TGTGCCAGCAGCCCACCAGGAGTGGCTAGCGGCCTGAGGCTGTTCTTC | CASSPPGVASGLRLFF
TRBJ2-1 | TRBV7-9 | NA | once | TGTGCCAGCAGCCCGACCGGGGCGCTCAATGAGCAGTTCTTC | CASSPTGALNEQFF
TRBJ2-3 | TRBV7-6 | NA | NA | TGTGCCAGCAGCTTCAGCTCTACAGATACGCAGTATTTT | CASSFSSTDTQYF
TRBJ2-2 | TRBV28 | NA | NA | TGTGCCAGCAGTTTAAGCGGATTTACTGGGGAGCTGTTTTTT | CASSLSGFTGELFF
TRBJ1-1 | TRBV19 | NA | NA | TGTGCCAGTGCCTCGTTCGGGCCCTTGAACACTGAAGCTTTCTTT | CASASFGPLNTEAFF
TRBJ2-4 | TRBV7-2 | NA | NA | TGTGCCAGCAGCCTGACTAGAAACATTCAGTACTTC | CASSLTRNIQYF
TRBJ2-1 | TRBV4-3 | NA | NA | TGCGCCAGCAGCCAAGCGCAACTAGCAGGCAATGAGCAGTTCTTC | CASSQAQLAGNEQFF
TRBJ1-2 | TRBV6-6 | NA | NA | TGTGCCAGCAGTTACTATGGGGGGGAGGATGGCTACACCTTC | CASSYYGGEDGYTF
TRBJ1-2 | TRBV5-4 | NA | NA | TGTGCCAGCAGCTTTAGTAGCGGGGGTAACTATGGCTACACCTTC | CASSFSSGGNYGYTF
TRBJ2-5 | TRBV10-3 | NA | NA | TGTGCCATCAGTGAGTGGTCACAGCAAGAGACCCAGTACTTC | CAISEWSQQETQYF
TRBJ2-2 | TRBV28 | NA | NA | TGTGCCAGCAGCATCGGAGTACTCGTTAACACCGGGGAGCTGTTTTTT | CASSIGVLVNTGELFF
TRBJ1-2 | TRBV7-8 | TRBD1 | NA | TGTGCCAGCAGCATTGAGACAGGGGGCGGCTATGGCTACACCTTC | CASSIETGGGYGYTF
TRBJ2-1 | TRBV29-1 | TRBD2 | NA | TGCAGCGTTGAATCCCCCTTAGCGGGTCCCTCCTACAATGAGCAGTTCTTC | CSVESPLAGPSYNEQFF
TRBJ2-3 | TRBV7-9 | NA | NA | TGTGCCAGCAGCTTGGCCGGGGCGGAGGTGCACAGTACGCAGTATTTT | CASSLAGAEVHSTQYF
TRBJ2-6 | TRBV4-1 | NA | NA | TGCGCCAGCAGCCAAGATGGAACAGACTCTGGGGCCAACGTCCTGACTTTC | CASSQDGTDSGANVLTF
TRBJ1-5 | TRBV10-3 | NA | NA | TGTGCCATCAGTCCGGGCGTCAATCAGCCCCAGCATTTT | CAISPGVNQPQHF
TRBJ1-2 | TRBV2 | TRBD1 | NA | TGTGCCAGCGAGGGACAGGATCGAGACTATGGCTACACCTTC | CASEGQDRDYGYTF
TRBJ2-2 | TRBV29-1 | TRBD2 | NA | TGCAGCGTTGAAATTTTGGGACTAGCGGGAGGGGCGGACACCGGGGAGCTGTTTTTT | CSVEILGLAGGADTGELFF
TRBJ2-5 | TRBV14 | NA | NA | TGTGCCAGCAGCCAAATTGCGGTCCAAGAGACCCAGTACTTC | CASSQIAVQETQYF
TRBJ2-2 | TRBV29-1 | TRBD2 | once | TGCAGCGTTGACCGGGGGGGCTACACCGGGGAGCTGTTTTTT | CSVDRGGYTGELFF
TRBJ2-1 | TRBV27 | NA | NA | TGTGCCAGCAGTTTATCCCCCTACAATGAGCAGTTCTTC | CASSLSPYNEQFF
TRBJ2-1 | TRBV14 | TRBD2 | NA | TGTGCCAGCAGCCCCGTGACTAGCGCCCCGTGGAATGAGCAGTTCTTC | CASSPVTSAPWNEQFF
TRBJ2-1 | TRBV19 | NA | NA | TGTGCCAGTAAGACAGAATACAATGAGCAGTTCTTC | CASKTEYNEQFF
TRBJ1-4 | TRBV30 | NA | NA | TGTGCCTGGAGTGTCGTGGGGGATGGAAAAAAACTGTTTTTT | CAWSVVGDGKKLFF
TRBJ2-7 | TRBV7-9 | TRBD2 | NA | TGTGCCAGCAGCTCATATAGCGGGAGTCACTTCGAGCAGTACTTC | CASSSYSGSHFEQYF
TRBJ2-3 | TRBV27 | TRBD2 | once | TGTGCCAGCAGCCTAGGGGGCGGGGGGGCTGGGTCGCAGTATTTT | CASSLGGGGAGSQYF
TRBJ1-4 | TRBV28 | NA | NA | TGTGCCAGCAGTCCGCTCGGGGGGCTTAATGAAAAACTGTTTTTT | CASSPLGGLNEKLFF
TRBJ2-5 | TRBV4-1 | NA | NA | TGCGCCAGCAGCCGCATAGGCCCCCGAGAGACCCAGTACTTC | CASSRIGPRETQYF
TRBJ1-2 | TRBV19 | NA | NA | TGTGCCAGTAGTCCCGGGTCCGAGTATGGCTACACCTTC | CASSPGSEYGYTF
TRBJ2-2 | TRBV5-6 | NA | few | TGTGCCAGCAGCTTGAGTCGGGACAACACCGGGGAGCTGTTTTTT | CASSLSRDNTGELFF